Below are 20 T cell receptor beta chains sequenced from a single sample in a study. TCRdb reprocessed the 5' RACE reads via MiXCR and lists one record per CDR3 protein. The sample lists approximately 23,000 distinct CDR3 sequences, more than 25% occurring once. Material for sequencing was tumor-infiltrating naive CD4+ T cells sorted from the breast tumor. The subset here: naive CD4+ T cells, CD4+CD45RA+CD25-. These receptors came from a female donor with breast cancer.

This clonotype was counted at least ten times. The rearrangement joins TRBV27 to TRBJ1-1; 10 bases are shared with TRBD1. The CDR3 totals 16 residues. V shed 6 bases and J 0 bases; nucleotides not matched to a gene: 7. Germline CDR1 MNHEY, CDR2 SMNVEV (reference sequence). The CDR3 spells CASRPDRGLMNTEAFF. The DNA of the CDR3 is TGTGCCAGCAGGCCCGACAGGGGGCTAATGAACACTGAAGCTTTCTTT.

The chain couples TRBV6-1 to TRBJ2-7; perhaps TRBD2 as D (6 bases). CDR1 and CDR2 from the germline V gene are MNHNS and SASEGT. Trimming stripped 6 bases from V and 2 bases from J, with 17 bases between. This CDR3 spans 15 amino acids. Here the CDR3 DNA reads TGTGCCAGCAGGGGAGGTGGGGCTATGACCTACGAGCAGTACTTC. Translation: CASRGGGAMTYEQYF.

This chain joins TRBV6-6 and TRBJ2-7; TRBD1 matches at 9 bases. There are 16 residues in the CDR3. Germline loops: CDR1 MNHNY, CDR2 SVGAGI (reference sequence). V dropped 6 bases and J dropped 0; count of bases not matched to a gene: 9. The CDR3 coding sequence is TGTGCCAGCAGCCAAAGGGGGACAGGGCCCTCCTACGAGCAGTACTTC. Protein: CASSQRGTGPSYEQYF.

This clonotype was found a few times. The CDR3 protein is CASSEPRSHLRLQFF. The CDR3, as DNA: TGTGCCAGCAGTGAACCCCGTTCTCATTTAAGATTGCAGTTCTTC. The V call is TRBV6-1, the J call TRBJ2-1; D remains unclear. Germline V gene sequence: CDR1 MNHNS, CDR2 SASEGT. CDR3 size: 15 residues. The V and J ends lost 2 bases and 12 bases respectively, with 20 bases between them.

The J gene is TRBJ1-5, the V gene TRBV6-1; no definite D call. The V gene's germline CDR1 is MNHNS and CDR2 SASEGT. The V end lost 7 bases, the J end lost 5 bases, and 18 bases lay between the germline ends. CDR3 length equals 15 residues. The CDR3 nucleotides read TGTGCCAGCACGCAAGGCCCCTCCATATATCAGCCCCAGCATTTT. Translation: CASTQGPSIYQPQHF.

Here the CDR3 reads CASSLGVTLIEAFF. CDR3 sequence (DNA): TGTGCCAGCAGCTTAGGAGTCACCCTGATTGAAGCTTTCTTT. The rearrangement joins TRBV7-9 to TRBJ1-1, with D uncertain. The germline gives CDR1 SEHNR, CDR2 FQNEAQ (reference sequence). The V end lost 1 base, the J end lost 7 bases, and 13 bases lay between the germline ends. CDR3 length: 14 residues.

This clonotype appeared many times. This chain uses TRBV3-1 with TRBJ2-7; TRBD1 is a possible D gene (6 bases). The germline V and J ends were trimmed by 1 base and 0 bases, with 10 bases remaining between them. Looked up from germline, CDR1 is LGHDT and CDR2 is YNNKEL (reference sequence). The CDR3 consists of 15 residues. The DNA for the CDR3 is TGTGCCAGCAGCCAAGTGGGGGCGAGCTCCTACGAGCAGTACTTC. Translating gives CASSQVGASSYEQYF.

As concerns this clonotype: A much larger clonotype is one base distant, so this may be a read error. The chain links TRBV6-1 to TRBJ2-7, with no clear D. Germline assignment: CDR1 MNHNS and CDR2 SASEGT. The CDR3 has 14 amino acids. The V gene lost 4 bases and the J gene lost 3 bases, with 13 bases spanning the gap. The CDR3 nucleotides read TGTGCCAGCAGTGTAGACACCGACGGCTACGAGCAGTACTTC. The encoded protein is CASSVDTDGYEQYF.

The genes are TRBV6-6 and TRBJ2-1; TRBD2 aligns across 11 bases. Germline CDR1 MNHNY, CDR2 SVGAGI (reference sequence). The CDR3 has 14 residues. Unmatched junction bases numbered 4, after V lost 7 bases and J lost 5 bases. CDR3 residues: CASISGRANNEQFF. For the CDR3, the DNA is TGTGCCAGCATTAGCGGGAGGGCCAACAATGAGCAGTTCTTC.

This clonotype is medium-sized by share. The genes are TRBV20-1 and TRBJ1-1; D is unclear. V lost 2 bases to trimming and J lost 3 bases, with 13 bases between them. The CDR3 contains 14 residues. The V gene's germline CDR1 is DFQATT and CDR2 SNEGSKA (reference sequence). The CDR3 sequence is CSARKAGADTEAFF. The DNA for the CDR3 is TGCAGTGCTAGAAAGGCGGGCGCGGACACTGAAGCTTTCTTT.

In DNA, the CDR3 is TGTGCCAGCAGCTTGAACGGCTCCCCCGGGGGCACTGAAGCTTTCTTT. Protein product: CASSLNGSPGGTEAFF. This chain uses TRBV5-5 with TRBJ1-1; tentatively, D is TRBD1 (5 bases). CDR1 SGHKS and CDR2 YYEKEE come from the germline V gene (reference sequence). V lost 1 base and J 4 bases, leaving 17 bases between the germline ends. The CDR3 extends over 16 amino acids.

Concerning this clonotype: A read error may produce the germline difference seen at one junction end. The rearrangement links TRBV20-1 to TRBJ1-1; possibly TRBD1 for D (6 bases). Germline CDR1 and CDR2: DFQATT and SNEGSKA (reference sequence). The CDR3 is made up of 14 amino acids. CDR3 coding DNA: TGCGGTGCTGGCCGAGGGGGGGGGAACACTGAGGCTTTCTTT. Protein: CGAGRGGGNTEAFF.

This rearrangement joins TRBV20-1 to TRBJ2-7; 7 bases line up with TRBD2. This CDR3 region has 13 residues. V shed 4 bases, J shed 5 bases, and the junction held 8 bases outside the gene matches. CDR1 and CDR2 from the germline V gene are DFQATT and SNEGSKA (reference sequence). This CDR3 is CSATSSGRDEQYF. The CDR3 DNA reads TGCAGTGCTACCTCTAGCGGTAGGGACGAGCAGTACTTC.

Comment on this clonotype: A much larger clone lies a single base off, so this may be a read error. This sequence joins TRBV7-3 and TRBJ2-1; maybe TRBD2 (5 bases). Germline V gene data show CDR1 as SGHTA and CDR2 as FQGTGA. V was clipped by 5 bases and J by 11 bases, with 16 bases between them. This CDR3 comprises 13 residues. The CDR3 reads CASSLGNSEKQFF. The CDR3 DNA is TGTGCCAGCAGCCTGGGGAATAGCGAGAAGCAGTTCTTC.

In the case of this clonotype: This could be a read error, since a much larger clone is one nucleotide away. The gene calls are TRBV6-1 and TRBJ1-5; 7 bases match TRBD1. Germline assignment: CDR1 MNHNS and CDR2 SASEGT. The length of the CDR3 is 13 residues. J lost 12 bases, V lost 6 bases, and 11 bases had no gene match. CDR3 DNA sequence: TGTGCCAGCAGCCCAGGGGGTGAGAGGCACCAGCATTTT. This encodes CASSPGGERHQHF.

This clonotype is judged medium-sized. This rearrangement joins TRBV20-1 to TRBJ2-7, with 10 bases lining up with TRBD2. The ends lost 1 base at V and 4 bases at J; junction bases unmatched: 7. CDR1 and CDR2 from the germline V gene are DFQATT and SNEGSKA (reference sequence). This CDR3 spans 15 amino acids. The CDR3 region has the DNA TGCAGTGCTAGAGTTGCTAGCGGGAGTGAATACGAGCAGTACTTC. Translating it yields CSARVASGSEYEQYF.

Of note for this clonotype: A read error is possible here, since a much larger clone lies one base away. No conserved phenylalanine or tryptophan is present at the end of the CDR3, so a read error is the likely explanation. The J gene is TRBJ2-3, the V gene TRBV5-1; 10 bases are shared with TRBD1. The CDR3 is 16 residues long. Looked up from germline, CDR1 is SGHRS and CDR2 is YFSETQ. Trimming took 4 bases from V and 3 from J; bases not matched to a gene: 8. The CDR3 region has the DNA TGCGCCAGCAGCGCCGGGACAGGGGTTCTTACAGATACGCAGTATTGT. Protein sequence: CASSAGTGVLTDTQYC.

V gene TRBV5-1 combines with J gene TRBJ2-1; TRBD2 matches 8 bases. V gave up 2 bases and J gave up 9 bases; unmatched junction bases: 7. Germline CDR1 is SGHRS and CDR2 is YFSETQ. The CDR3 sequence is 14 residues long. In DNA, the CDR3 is TGCGCCAGCAGCTTTGGGACTAGAGGGGTTGAGCAGTTCTTC. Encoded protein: CASSFGTRGVEQFF.

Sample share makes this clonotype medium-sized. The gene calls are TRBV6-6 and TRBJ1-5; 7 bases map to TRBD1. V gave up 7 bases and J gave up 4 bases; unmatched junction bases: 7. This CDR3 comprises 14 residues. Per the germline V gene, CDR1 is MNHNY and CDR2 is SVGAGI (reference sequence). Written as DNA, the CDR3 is TGTGCCAGCACGAGGTCAGGGGGTAATCAGCCCCAGCATTTT. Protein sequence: CASTRSGGNQPQHF.

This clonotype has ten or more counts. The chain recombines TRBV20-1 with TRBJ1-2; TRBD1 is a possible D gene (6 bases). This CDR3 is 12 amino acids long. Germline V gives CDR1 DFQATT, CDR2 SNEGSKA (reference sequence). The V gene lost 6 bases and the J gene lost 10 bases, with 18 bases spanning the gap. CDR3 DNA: TGCAGTGCCACGCCGACTGGACAGTACTACACCTTC. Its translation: CSATPTGQYYTF.